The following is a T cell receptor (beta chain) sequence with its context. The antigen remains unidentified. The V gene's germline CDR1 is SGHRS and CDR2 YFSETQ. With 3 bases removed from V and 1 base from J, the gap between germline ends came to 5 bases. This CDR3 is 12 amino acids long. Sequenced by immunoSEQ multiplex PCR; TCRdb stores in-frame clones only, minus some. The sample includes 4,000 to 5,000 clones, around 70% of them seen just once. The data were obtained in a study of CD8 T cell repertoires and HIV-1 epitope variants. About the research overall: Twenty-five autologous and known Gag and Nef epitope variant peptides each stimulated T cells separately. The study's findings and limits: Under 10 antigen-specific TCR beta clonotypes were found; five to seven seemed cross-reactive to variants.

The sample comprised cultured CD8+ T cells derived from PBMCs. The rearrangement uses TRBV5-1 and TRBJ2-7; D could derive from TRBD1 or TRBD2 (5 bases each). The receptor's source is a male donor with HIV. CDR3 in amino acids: CASSWGSYEQYF. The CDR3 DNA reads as TGCGCCAGCAGCTGGGGGTCCTACGAGCAGTACTTC. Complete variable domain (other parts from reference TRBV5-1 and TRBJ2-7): KAGVTQTPRYLIKTRGQQVTLSCSPISGHRSVSWYQQTPGQGLQFLFEYFSETQRNKGNFPGRFSGRQFSNSRSEMNVSTLELGDSALYLCASSWGSYEQYFGPGTRLTVT.